The rows below give T cell receptor beta chains drawn from one sample of a study of CXCR3-negative and CXCR3-positive naive CD8 T cells. Reanalyzing the 5' RACE reads, TCRdb keeps one entry per CDR3 protein, without DNA. Across approximately 100,000 distinct CDR3 sequences, the top ten clones capture 0.95% to 1.4% of the sample. Specimen: naive CXCR3+ CD8+ T cells from blood. These receptors were collected from a human donor in good health. Some clones in this sample may be carry-over from other donors' samples. Both conserved end residues are part of each CDR3.

V,J,length,CDR3
TRBV12-3/TRBV12-4,TRBJ1-2,13,CASSSGQGLGYTF
TRBV20-1,TRBJ2-2,12,CSAKDNTGELFF
TRBV20-1,TRBJ2-1,15,CSARDRDRGFHEQFF
TRBV19,TRBJ2-1,13,CASSILFYNEQFF
TRBV10-2,TRBJ1-2,15,CASSEGTGGGYGYTF
TRBV29-1,TRBJ2-7,13,CGAATGDSYEQYF
TRBV5-1,TRBJ2-1,15,CASGLDYSSYNEQFF
TRBV29-1,TRBJ1-1,13,CSGEGGLNTEAFF
TRBV7-6,TRBJ2-7,13,CASSGGQADEQYF
TRBV28,TRBJ2-1,15,CASSPGTLWDNEQFF
TRBV5-1,TRBJ2-6,15,CASSFLVSGANVLTF
TRBV6-2/TRBV6-3,TRBJ2-5,15,CAALAGDRGSETQYF
TRBV20-1,TRBJ2-3,14,CSARDQSGTDTQYF
TRBV4-2,TRBJ2-3,18,CASSQGLAGGPSTDTQYF
TRBV20-1,TRBJ2-7,16,CSARDWGKLSSYEQYF
TRBV28,TRBJ2-7,17,CASSSTPVFGASYEQYF
TRBV28,TRBJ2-3,14,CASSFSSGTDTQYF
TRBV4-1,TRBJ2-7,16,CASSQVPEGPNYEQYF
TRBV6-1,TRBJ1-3,14,CASRFAEDGNTIYF
TRBV6-5,TRBJ2-7,14,CASTVAGSAYEQYF
TRBV7-9,TRBJ1-1,17,CASSSQGLGTFNTEAFF
TRBV7-8,TRBJ2-1,16,CASSPGQGVFFNEQFF
TRBV7-9,TRBJ1-2,17,CASSSTGQDKINYGYTF
TRBV29-1,TRBJ1-2,12,CSVSGGNHGYTF
TRBV29-1,TRBJ2-2,16,CSVPEAGQKNTGELFF
TRBV7-9,TRBJ2-7,15,CASSTWTGRAYEQYF
TRBV5-1,TRBJ2-1,17,CASSLALAGATSNEQFF
TRBV20-1,TRBJ1-5,14,CSASDRGYAQPQHF
TRBV29-1,TRBJ2-3,15,CSAEPSGEFTDTQYF
TRBV6-1,TRBJ1-2,14,CASTPFDSLYGYTF
TRBV29-1,TRBJ1-1,12,CSVEGGNTEAFF
TRBV15,TRBJ1-6,18,CATSSLLQGDSYNSPLHF
TRBV12-3/TRBV12-4,TRBJ2-1,12,CASSFVYNEQFF
TRBV7-9,TRBJ1-1,15,CASSPRTVMNTEAFF
TRBV29-1,TRBJ2-3,15,CSVVGGGAEEDTQYF
TRBV5-1,TRBJ2-7,13,CASSFDRGDEQYF